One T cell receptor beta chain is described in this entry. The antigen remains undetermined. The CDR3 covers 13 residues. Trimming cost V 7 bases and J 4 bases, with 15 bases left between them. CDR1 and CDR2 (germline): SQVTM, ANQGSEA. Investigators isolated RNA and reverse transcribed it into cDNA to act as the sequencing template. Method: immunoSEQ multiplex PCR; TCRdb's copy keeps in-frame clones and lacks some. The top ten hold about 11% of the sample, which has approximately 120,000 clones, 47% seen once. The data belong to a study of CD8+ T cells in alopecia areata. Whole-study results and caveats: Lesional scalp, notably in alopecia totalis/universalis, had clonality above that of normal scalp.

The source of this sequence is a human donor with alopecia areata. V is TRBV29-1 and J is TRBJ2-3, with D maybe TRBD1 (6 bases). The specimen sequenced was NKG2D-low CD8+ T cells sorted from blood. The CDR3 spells CSELGGRSDTQYF. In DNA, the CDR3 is TGCAGCGAGCTAGGGGGACGCTCAGATACGCAGTATTTT.